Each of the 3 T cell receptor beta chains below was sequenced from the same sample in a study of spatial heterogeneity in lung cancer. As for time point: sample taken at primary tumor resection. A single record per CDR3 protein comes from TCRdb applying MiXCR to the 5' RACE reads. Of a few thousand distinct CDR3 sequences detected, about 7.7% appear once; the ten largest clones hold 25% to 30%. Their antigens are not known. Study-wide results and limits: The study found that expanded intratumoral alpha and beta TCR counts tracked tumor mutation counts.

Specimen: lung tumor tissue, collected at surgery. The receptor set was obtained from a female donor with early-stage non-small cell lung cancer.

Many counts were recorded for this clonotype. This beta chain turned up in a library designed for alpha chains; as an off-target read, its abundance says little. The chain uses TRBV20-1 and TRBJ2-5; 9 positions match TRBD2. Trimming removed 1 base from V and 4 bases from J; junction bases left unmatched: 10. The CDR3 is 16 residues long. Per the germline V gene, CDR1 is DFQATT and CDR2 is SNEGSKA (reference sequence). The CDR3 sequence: CSARGVAGVAPETQYF. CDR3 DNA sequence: TGCAGTGCTAGAGGAGTAGCGGGGGTGGCCCCAGAGACCCAGTACTTC.

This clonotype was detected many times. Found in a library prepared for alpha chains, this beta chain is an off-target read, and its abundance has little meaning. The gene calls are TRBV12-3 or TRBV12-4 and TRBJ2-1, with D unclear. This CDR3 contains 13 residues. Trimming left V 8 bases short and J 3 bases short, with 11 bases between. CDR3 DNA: TGTGCCAGCCAACTTAACCTCTACAATGAGCAGTTCTTC. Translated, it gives CASQLNLYNEQFF.

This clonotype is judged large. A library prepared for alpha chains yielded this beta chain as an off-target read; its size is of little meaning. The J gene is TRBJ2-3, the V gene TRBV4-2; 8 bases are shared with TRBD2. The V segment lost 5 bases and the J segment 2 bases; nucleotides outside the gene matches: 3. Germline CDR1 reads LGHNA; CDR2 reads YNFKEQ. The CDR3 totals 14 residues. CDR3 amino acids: CASSYSGITDTQYF. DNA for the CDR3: TGTGCCAGCAGCTATAGCGGGATCACAGATACGCAGTATTTT.